Included here is one T cell receptor beta chain sequence, with context. The sample is drawn from a study of OX40 agonist ivuxolimab in advanced cancers. The CDR3 length is 13 residues. Germline V gene data show CDR1 as SGHTA and CDR2 as FQGNSA. The ends were cut back, 7 bases at V and 7 bases at J, with 13 bases in the middle. Profiling relied on immunoSEQ multiplex PCR, and the TCRdb table lists in-frame clones only, not all of them. The data contain tens of thousands of clones, 80% of them singletons. The chain combines TRBV7-2 with TRBJ2-2; maybe TRBD2 (6 bases). The sequence was obtained from an adult with an advanced solid tumor such as melanoma, head and neck, liver or kidney cancer. The specimen was CD4+ or CD8+ T cells sorted from blood, collected in a trial of the OX40 agonist ivuxolimab. Here the CDR3 reads CASNGGTGGELFF. The CDR3 bases are TGTGCCAGCAATGGGGGGACGGGCGGGGAGCTGTTTTTT. The full variable domain, with the rest looked up from reference TRBV7-2 and TRBJ2-2, is GAGVSQSPSNKVTEKGKDVELRCDPISGHTALYWYRQSLGQGLEFLIYFQGNSAPDKSGLPSDRFSAERTGGSVSTLTIQRTQQEDSAVYLCASNGGTGGELFFGEGSRLTVL.